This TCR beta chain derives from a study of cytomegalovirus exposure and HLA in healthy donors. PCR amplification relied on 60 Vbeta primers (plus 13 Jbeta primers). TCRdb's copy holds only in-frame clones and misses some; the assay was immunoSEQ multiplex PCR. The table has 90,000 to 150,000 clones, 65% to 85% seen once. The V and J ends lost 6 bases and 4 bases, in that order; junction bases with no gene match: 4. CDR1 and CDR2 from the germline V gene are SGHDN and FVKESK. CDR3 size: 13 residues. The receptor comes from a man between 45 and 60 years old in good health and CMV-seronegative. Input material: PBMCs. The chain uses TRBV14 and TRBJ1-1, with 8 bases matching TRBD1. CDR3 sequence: CASSSTGGTEAFF. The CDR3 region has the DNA TGTGCCAGCAGTTCAACAGGGGGCACTGAAGCTTTCTTT.